This T cell receptor beta chain was captured in a study of blood T cell repertoires in COVID-19. The data were produced by immunoSEQ multiplex PCR, yet TCRdb's version contains in-frame clones alone and is incomplete. This sample yields approximately 220,000 clones, of which 89% are seen a single time; around 3.7% belongs to the top ten. Each participant's cohort was designated according to participant-reported clinical history. The germline gives CDR1 SQVTM, CDR2 ANQGSEA. V gave up 4 bases and J gave up 7 bases, with 17 bases separating them. This CDR3 spans 13 amino acids. The rearrangement joins TRBV29-1 to TRBJ2-7; TRBD2 might be the D (7 bases). The origin of this receptor is a woman aged 25 to 45 with acute COVID-19. Sequenced input: PBMCs or T cells enriched from blood (not recorded which). The CDR3 spells CSVVAGGLGEQYF. The CDR3 bases are TGCAGCGTTGTTGCCGGGGGGCTGGGGGAGCAGTACTTC.